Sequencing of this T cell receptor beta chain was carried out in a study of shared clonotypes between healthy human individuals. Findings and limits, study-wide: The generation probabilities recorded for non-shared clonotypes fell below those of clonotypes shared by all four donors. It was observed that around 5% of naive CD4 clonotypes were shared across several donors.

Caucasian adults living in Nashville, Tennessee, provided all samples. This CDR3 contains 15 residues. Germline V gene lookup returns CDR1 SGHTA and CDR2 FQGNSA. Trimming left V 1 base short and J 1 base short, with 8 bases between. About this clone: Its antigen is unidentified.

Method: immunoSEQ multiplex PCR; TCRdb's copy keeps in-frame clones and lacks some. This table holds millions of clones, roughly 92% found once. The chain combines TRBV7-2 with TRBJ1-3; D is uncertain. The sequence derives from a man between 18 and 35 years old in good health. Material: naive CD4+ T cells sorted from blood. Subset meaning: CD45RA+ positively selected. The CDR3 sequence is CASSLVRASGNTIYF. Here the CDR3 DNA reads TGTGCCAGCAGCTTAGTCCGGGCTTCTGGAAACACCATATATTTT.